The 2 T cell receptor beta chains listed next were all sequenced from one sample in a study of cytomegalovirus exposure and HLA in healthy donors (dated by TCRdb to about 2017). Receptor amplification or capture employed the immunoSEQ multiplex PCR assay. For the multiplex PCR, a mixture combining 60 forward primers for TCR Vbeta segments and 13 reverse primers for TCR Jbeta segments was used. Here the immuneACCESS table is served through TCRdb, limited to in-frame sequences with V and J called. Missing clones are a known gap in these copies; in checked studies unresolved V genes cover under half, and the rest lacks a known reason. The sample table contains some 170,000 clones; only one count was recorded for about 80% of them. Roughly 10% of the sample is in the top ten clones. The sequenced material came from PBMCs. Receptor source: a man between 18 and 29 years old in good health and CMV-seropositive.

This chain connects TRBV29-1 to TRBJ1-1, with D perhaps TRBD1 (5 bases). Trimming pared 8 bases from V and 0 bases from J, leaving 16 bases between. The CDR3 contains 14 residues. Germline values: CDR1 SQVTM, CDR2 ANQGSEA. CDR3 nucleotides: TGCAGCTTACAAACAGGCACCATGAACACTGAAGCTTTCTTT. It yields the protein CSLQTGTMNTEAFF. Full variable domain (remainder filled in from reference TRBV29-1 and TRBJ1-1): SAVISQKPSRDICQRGTSLTIQCQVDSQVTMMFWYRQQPGQSLTLIATANQGSEATYESGFVIDKFPISRPNLTFSTLTVSNMSPEDSSIYLCSLQTGTMNTEAFFGQGTRLTVV.

This rearrangement joins TRBV6-1 to TRBJ1-5; D perhaps matches TRBD1 (6 bases). This CDR3 comprises 15 residues. V shed 6 bases and J shed 0 bases, with 12 bases lying between them. Germline V gene lookup returns CDR1 MNHNS and CDR2 SASEGT. CDR3 in DNA: TGTGCCAGCAGGGGGGCAGATTATAGCAATCAGCCCCAGCATTTT. The encoded protein is CASRGADYSNQPQHF.